This T cell receptor beta chain derives from a study of blood T cell repertoires in COVID-19. Profiling relied on immunoSEQ multiplex PCR, and the TCRdb table lists in-frame clones only, not all of them. Of 150,000 to 190,000 clones listed, more than 65% are singletons. V gave up 1 base and J gave up 4 bases; unmatched junction bases: 7. Per germline, CDR1 MNHEY and CDR2 SMNVEV (reference sequence). The CDR3 totals 17 residues. The V and J genes are TRBV27 and TRBJ2-3; 11 bases fit TRBD2. Sequenced: peripheral blood. This TCR came from a woman in her forties or fifties with acute or convalescent COVID-19. CDR3 residues: CASSLYPLAGGPDTQYF. CDR3 bases: TGTGCCAGCAGTTTATACCCTTTAGCGGGAGGGCCAGATACGCAGTATTTT.